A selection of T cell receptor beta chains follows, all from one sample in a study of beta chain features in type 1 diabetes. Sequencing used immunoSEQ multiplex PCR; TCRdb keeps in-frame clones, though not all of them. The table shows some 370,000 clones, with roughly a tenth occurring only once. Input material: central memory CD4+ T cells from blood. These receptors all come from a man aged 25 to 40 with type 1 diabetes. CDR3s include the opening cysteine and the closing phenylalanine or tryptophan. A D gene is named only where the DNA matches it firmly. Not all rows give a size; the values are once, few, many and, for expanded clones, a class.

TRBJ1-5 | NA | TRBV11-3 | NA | TGTGCCAGCAGCCTCACGGACAATCAGCCCCAGCATTTT | CASSLTDNQPQHF
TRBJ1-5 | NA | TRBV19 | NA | TGTGCCAGTAGTATGGCGTTTGGCCTCAATCAGCCCCAGCATTTT | CASSMAFGLNQPQHF
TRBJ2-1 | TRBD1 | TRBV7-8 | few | TGTGCCAGCGGCGACAGGGCTGGACCCTACAATGAGCAGTTCTTC | CASGDRAGPYNEQFF
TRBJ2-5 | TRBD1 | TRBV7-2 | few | TGTGCCAGCAGCTCGCGGACAGGCCAAGAGACCCAGTACTTC | CASSSRTGQETQYF
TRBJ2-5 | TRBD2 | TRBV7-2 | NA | TGTGCCAGCAGCTTAGGGGGACTAGTAACGGAGACCCAGTACTTC | CASSLGGLVTETQYF
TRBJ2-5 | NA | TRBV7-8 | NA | TGTGCCAGCAGCGCCGACAGCGGGCAAGAGACCCAGTACTTC | CASSADSGQETQYF
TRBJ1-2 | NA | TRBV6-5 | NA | TGTGCCAGCAGTTCCGGCAGTAACTATGGCTACACCTTC | CASSSGSNYGYTF
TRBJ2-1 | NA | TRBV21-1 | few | TGTGCCAGCAGCAAACAGGAGAGCTCCTACAATGAGCAGTTCTTC | CASSKQESSYNEQFF
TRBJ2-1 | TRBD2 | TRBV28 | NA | TGTGCCAGCAGAGACACTAGCGCACTGAGGTCCAATGAGCAGTTCTTC | CASRDTSALRSNEQFF
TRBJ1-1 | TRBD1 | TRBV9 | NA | TGTGCCAGCAGCGGGTCGACAGGGGGATACACTGAAGCTTTCTTT | CASSGSTGGYTEAFF
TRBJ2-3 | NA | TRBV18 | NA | TGTGCCAGCTCACCGGACTACCTAAGCACAGATACGCAGTATTTT | CASSPDYLSTDTQYF
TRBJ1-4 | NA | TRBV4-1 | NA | TGCGCCAGCAGCCAAGTTCAGGGTAATGAAAAACTGTTTTTT | CASSQVQGNEKLFF
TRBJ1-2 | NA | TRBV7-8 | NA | TGTGCCAGCAGCTTAGGAGGGTCGGGCTATGGCTACACCTTC | CASSLGGSGYGYTF